The 3 T cell receptor beta chains given below trace back to one sample, sequenced in a study of monozygotic twins with inflammatory bowel disease. For each CDR3 protein, TCRdb gives one entry from its re-call of the 5' RACE reads, without DNA. The data include roughly 200,000 distinct CDR3 sequences; the top ten clones carry roughly 7.7%. The sample taken for sequencing was blood. These receptors were collected from a human donor with ulcerative colitis or Crohn's disease, or a healthy co-twin of an affected twin (not recorded which).

The rearrangement uses TRBV28 and TRBJ1-3; TCRdb selects TRBD1, and the lack of DNA leaves this call unchecked. CDR1 is MDHEN and CDR2 is SYDVKM in the germline V gene. CDR3 length: 13 amino acids. The CDR3 loop is CAGYRVAGNTIYF.

This sequence joins TRBV2 and TRBJ2-1. CDR3 size: 14 residues. CDR1 SNHLY and CDR2 FYNNEI come from the germline V gene. CDR3 protein: CASRSPSSYNEQFF.

The CDR3 spells CASSQQGLAGMDIQYF. The chain has TRBV4-2 and TRBJ2-4; TCRdb outputs TRBD2, but without DNA this stays unchecked. The CDR3 length is 16 residues. Germline V gene data show CDR1 as LGHNA and CDR2 as YNFKEQ.